This TCR beta chain was obtained from a study of CD8+ T cells in alopecia areata. Study conclusions and caveats: While patients received tofacitinib, many expanded lesional clones remained present in scalp and blood. With patients, TCR sharing proved less clear than in mice, a difference possibly related to HLA. Scalp lesions, especially in alopecia totalis/universalis, had higher clonality than normal scalp.

Once RNA had been extracted, it was reverse transcribed into cDNA to act as the sequencing template. Sequencing used immunoSEQ multiplex PCR; TCRdb keeps in-frame clones, though not all of them. The sample carries about 170,000 clones, 58% recorded once. Of note for this clone: Its cognate antigen is unknown.

With 4 bases removed from V and 1 base from J, the gap between germline ends came to 4 bases. In germline, CDR1 is MGHDK, CDR2 SYGVNS. This CDR3 has 12 amino acids. Treatment meaning: oral pan-JAK inhibitor, 5-10 mg twice daily. Patients with alopecia areata provided lesional scalp punch biopsies as well as peripheral blood. The chain links TRBV25-1 to TRBJ2-5; no firm D call. The receptor was derived from a human donor with alopecia areata. The source material was CD4+ T cells sorted from blood, sampled between weeks 55 and 65, from a patient treated with tofacitinib. CDR3 bases: TGTGCCAGCAGTGCCTCCCAAGAGACCCAGTACTTC. It translates to CASSASQETQYF.